Below are 16 T cell receptor beta chains sequenced from a single sample in a study of T cell repertoires in cytomegalovirus infection (dated by TCRdb to the late 2010s). In light of the paper, this sample's treatment or condition label describes: in vitro stimulation with specific CMV peptide epitopes to enrich CMV-specific T cells. Antigen specificity for these receptors is unknown. Sequenced using an Illumina HiSeq 1500. The public reads were run again by TCRdb, first through fastp at Q25 and then through MiXCR, and only productive beta chains were kept. Entries are consolidated by CDR3 protein sequence, retaining the most common genes and DNA. The table for this sample lists about 350,000 distinct CDR3 sequences; about 32% of them were counted only once. The top ten hold about 14% of the sample. Sequenced material: cultured PBMCs, taken from culture after CMV antigen stimulation. Every receptor here comes from a human donor in good health (CMV status not recorded). Some clones in this sample may be carry-over from other donors' samples.

The chain uses TRBV5-4 and TRBJ1-1; no definite D call. V lost 1 base and J lost 1, with 8 bases in between. Looked up from germline, CDR1 is SGHNT and CDR2 is YYREEE (reference sequence). The CDR3 runs to 14 residues. CDR3 DNA sequence: TGTGCCAGCAGCTTGATAGAAGGGAACACTGAAGCTTTCTTT. It yields the protein CASSLIEGNTEAFF.

The chain recombines TRBV28 with TRBJ2-7, with 10 bases fitting TRBD2. V trimming: 1 base; J trimming: 5 bases; junction bases outside the gene matches: 8. CDR3 length equals 16 residues. CDR1 is MDHEN and CDR2 is SYDVKM in the germline V gene. The CDR3 loop is CASSLFVAGGKDEQYF. CDR3 DNA sequence: TGTGCCAGCAGTTTATTCGTAGCGGGAGGAAAGGACGAGCAGTACTTC. The full variable domain, rest sourced from reference TRBV28 and TRBJ2-7, is DVKVTQSSRYLVKRTGEKVFLECVQDMDHENMFWYRQDPGLGLRLIYFSYDVKMKEKGDIPEGYSVSREKKERFSLILESASTNQTSMYLCASSLFVAGGKDEQYFGPGTRLTVT.

The chain combines TRBV20-1 with TRBJ2-1; no clear D gene. The CDR3 is made up of 10 amino acids. Germline V lookup: CDR1 DFQATT, CDR2 SNEGSKA (reference sequence). V shed 4 bases and J shed 7 bases, with 5 bases lying between them. The CDR3 is CSAKVNEQFF. Written as DNA, the CDR3 is TGCAGTGCTAAGGTGAATGAGCAGTTCTTC.

The chain is built from TRBV7-6 and TRBJ2-2, with 7 nucleotides matching TRBD1. The CDR3 contains 15 residues. Germline CDR1 reads SGHVS; CDR2 reads FNYEAQ. The CDR3: CATHAGTANTGELFF. DNA for the CDR3: TGTGCTACACACGCCGGGACAGCTAACACCGGGGAGCTGTTTTTT.

The chain links TRBV27 to TRBJ1-5; D is ambiguous. The germline V gene has CDR1 MNHEY and CDR2 SMNVEV (reference sequence). The CDR3 length is 14 residues. Between the trimmed V and J ends, which lost 2 bases and 6 bases, there was a span of 11 bases. CDR3 region: CASSLRVGGQPQHF. In DNA, the CDR3 is TGTGCCAGCAGTTTAAGGGTGGGTGGTCAGCCCCAGCATTTT.

CDR3 sequence reads: CASSRGGAGEQYF. In nucleotides, the CDR3 is TGTGCCAGCAGCAGGGGGGGGGCCGGGGAGCAGTACTTC. The rearrangement links TRBV7-2 to TRBJ2-7, with D possibly TRBD2 on 7 matching bases. Trimming took off 5 bases at V and 7 bases at J, with 15 bases between the two ends. CDR3 size: 13 residues. Germline V lookup: CDR1 SGHTA, CDR2 FQGNSA. Variable domain in full (rest from reference TRBV7-2 and TRBJ2-7): GAGVSQSPSNKVTEKGKDVELRCDPISGHTALYWYRQSLGQGLEFLIYFQGNSAPDKSGLPSDRFSAERTGGSVSTLTIQRTQQEDSAVYLCASSRGGAGEQYFGPGTRLTVT.

This clonotype was counted a few times. V usage is TRBV20-1 and J usage is TRBJ2-2; perhaps TRBD2 as D (5 bases). Trimming removed 5 bases at V and 0 bases at J, with 13 bases between. CDR3 length equals 15 residues. The V gene's germline CDR1 is DFQATT and CDR2 SNEGSKA (reference sequence). This chain's CDR3 is CSALPLRANTGELFF. CDR3 sequence (DNA): TGCAGTGCTCTCCCCCTGAGGGCGAACACCGGGGAGCTGTTTTTT.

The chain combines TRBV20-1 with TRBJ2-3; D is undetermined. The length of the CDR3 is 13 residues. V was trimmed by 7 bases and J by 0 bases, leaving 11 bases between them. Germline V gene lookup returns CDR1 DFQATT and CDR2 SNEGSKA (reference sequence). CDR3 DNA: TGCAGTGGCGGCGAGCCTAGCACAGATACGCAGTATTTT. It codes for CSGGEPSTDTQYF.

This chain connects TRBV20-1 to TRBJ2-1; 9 positions match TRBD2. This CDR3 has 15 amino acids. Germline V gene data show CDR1 as DFQATT and CDR2 as SNEGSKA (reference sequence). V shed 2 bases, J shed 6 bases, and the junction held 8 bases outside the gene matches. For the CDR3, the DNA is TGCAGTGCTAGACCACGGAGACTAGCGGTCAATGAGCAGTTCTTC. Protein sequence: CSARPRRLAVNEQFF.

This clonotype has ten or more counts. The rearrangement uses TRBV7-9 and TRBJ1-5, with D perhaps TRBD1 (6 bases). In germline, CDR1 is SEHNR, CDR2 FQNEAQ (reference sequence). The CDR3 has 14 residues. V dropped 4 bases and J dropped 0 bases, with 7 bases sitting between them. The CDR3: CASSSDSSNQPQHF. The CDR3 DNA reads TGTGCCAGCAGCTCGGACAGTAGCAATCAGCCCCAGCATTTT. Using reference TRBV7-9 and TRBJ1-5 for the parts outside the CDR3, the full variable domain is DTGVSQNPRHKITKRGQNVTFRCDPISEHNRLYWYRQTLGQGPEFLTYFQNEAQLEKSRLLSDRFSAERPKGSFSTLEIQRTEQGDSAMYLCASSSDSSNQPQHFGDGTRLSIL.

This chain uses TRBV9 with TRBJ2-7; TRBD1 agrees at 9 bases. The CDR3 consists of 13 residues. The junction had 4 bases not matched to a gene; V was cut back by 4 bases and J by 5 bases. The germline V gene has CDR1 SGDLS and CDR2 YYNGEE. In DNA form, the CDR3 reads TGTGCCAGCAGCATCGGGACAGGGCACGAGCAGTACTTC. Translated, it gives CASSIGTGHEQYF.

The genes are TRBV20-1 and TRBJ2-5; either TRBD1 or TRBD2 may fit D (7 bases each). Germline lookup yields CDR1 DFQATT and CDR2 SNEGSKA (reference sequence). The V and J ends lost 1 base and 5 bases respectively, with 11 bases between them. The CDR3 has 13 residues. CDR3 residues: CSARGQGGETQYF. Here the CDR3 DNA reads TGCAGTGCTAGAGGACAGGGAGGGGAGACCCAGTACTTC.

The rearrangement uses TRBV9 and TRBJ2-3; the match to TRBD1 covers 7 bases. There are 14 residues in the CDR3. Germline V lookup: CDR1 SGDLS, CDR2 YYNGEE. Germline trimming cut 0 bases from V and 6 bases from J; bases unmatched to any gene: 4. The chain's CDR3 is CASSVVGGEDTQYF. CDR3 coding DNA: TGTGCCAGCAGCGTAGTAGGGGGCGAGGATACGCAGTATTTT.

This rearrangement joins TRBV25-1 to TRBJ2-1; 8 positions agree with TRBD2. In germline, CDR1 is MGHDK, CDR2 SYGVNS. The CDR3 totals 14 residues. Trimming removed 6 bases from V and 7 bases from J; junction bases left unmatched: 8. DNA for the CDR3: TGTGCCAGCAGCCGAGCGGGAGCGCTGAATGAGCAGTTCTTC. This encodes CASSRAGALNEQFF.

As concerns this clonotype: Compared with germline, one end of the junction differs, possibly owing to a read error. The rearrangement joins TRBV5-5 to TRBJ2-3; 8 bases are shared with TRBD1. Germline V gene sequence: CDR1 SGHKS, CDR2 YYEKEE (reference sequence). The CDR3 runs to 16 residues. The CDR3 loop is CASSLQGVGGTDTQYF. The CDR3 region has the DNA TGTGCCAGCAGCTTACAGGGGGTCGGGGGAACAGATACTCAGTATTTT.

The chain uses TRBV19 and TRBJ2-1, with TRBD2 matching 9 bases. Germline loops: CDR1 LNHDA, CDR2 SQIVND (reference sequence). With 3 bases clipped from V and 9 bases from J, the junction kept 9 bases outside the gene matches. This CDR3 comprises 15 residues. This CDR3 reads CASSITSSGKVEQFF. For the CDR3, the DNA is TGTGCCAGTAGTATCACCTCTAGCGGGAAGGTTGAGCAGTTCTTC. The complete variable domain, with remaining parts taken from reference TRBV19 and TRBJ2-1, reads DGGITQSPKYLFRKEGQNVTLSCEQNLNHDAMYWYRQDPGQGLRLIYYSQIVNDFQKGDIAEGYSVSREKKESFPLTVTSAQKNPTAFYLCASSITSSGKVEQFFGPGTRLTVL.